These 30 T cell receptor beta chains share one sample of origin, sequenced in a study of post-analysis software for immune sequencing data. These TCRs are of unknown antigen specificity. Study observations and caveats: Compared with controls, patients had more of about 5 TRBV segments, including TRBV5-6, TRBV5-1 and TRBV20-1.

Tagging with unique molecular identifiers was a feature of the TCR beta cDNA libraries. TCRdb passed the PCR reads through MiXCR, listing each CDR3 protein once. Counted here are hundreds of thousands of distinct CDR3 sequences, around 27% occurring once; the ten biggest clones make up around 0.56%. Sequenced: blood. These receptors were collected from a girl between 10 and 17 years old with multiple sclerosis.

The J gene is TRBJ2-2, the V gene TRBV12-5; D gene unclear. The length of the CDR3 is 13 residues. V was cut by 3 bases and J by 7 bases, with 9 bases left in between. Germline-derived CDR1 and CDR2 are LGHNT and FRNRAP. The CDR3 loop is CASGFSTYGELFF. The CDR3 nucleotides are TGTGCTAGTGGTTTTTCCACTTACGGGGAGCTGTTTTTT.

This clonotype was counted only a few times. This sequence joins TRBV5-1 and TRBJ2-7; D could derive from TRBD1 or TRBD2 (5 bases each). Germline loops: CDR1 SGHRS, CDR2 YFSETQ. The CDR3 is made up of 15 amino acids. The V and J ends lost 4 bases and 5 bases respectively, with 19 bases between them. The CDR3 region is CASSPTGTQSDEQYF. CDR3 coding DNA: TGCGCCAGCAGCCCTACCGGGACCCAAAGCGACGAGCAGTACTTC.

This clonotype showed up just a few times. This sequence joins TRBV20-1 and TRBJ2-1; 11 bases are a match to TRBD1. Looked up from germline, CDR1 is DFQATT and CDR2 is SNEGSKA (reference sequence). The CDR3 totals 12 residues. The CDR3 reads CRAGQGAHEQFF. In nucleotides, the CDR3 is TGCAGAGCCGGACAGGGGGCCCATGAGCAGTTCTTC.

CDR3 coding DNA: TGTGCCAGCATTAGCGGGGGGGCCGGTGAGCAGTTCTTC. This encodes CASISGGAGEQFF. V gene TRBV6-1 combines with J gene TRBJ2-1, with TRBD2 matching 11 bases. The CDR3 loop spans 13 amino acids. V gave up 7 bases and J gave up 9 bases; unmatched junction bases: 5. The germline V gene encodes CDR1 MNHNS and CDR2 SASEGT.

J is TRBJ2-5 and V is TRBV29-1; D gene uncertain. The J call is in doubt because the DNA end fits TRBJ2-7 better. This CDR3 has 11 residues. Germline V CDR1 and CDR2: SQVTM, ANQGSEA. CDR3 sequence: CSVDSGYEQYF. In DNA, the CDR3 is TGCAGCGTTGATTCTGGGTACGAGCAGTACTTC.

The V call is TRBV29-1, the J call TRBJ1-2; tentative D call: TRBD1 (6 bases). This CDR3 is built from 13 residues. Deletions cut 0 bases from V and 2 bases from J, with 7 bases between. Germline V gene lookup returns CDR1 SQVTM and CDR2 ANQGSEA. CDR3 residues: CSVEDQGNYGYTF. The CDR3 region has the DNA TGCAGCGTTGAAGATCAGGGGAACTATGGCTACACCTTC.

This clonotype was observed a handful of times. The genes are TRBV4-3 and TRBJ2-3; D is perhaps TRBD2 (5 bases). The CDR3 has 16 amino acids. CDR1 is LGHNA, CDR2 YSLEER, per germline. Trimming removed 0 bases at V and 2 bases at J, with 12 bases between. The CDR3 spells CASSQDIAQPTDTQYF. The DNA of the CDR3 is TGCGCCAGCAGCCAAGACATAGCGCAACCCACAGATACGCAGTATTTT.

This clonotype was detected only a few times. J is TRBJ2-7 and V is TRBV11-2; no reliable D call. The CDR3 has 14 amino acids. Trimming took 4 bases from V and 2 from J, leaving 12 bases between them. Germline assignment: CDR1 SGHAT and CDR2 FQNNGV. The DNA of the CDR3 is TGTGCCAGCAGCTCGGCTAGTGGCCCCTACGAGCAGTACTTC. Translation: CASSSASGPYEQYF.

The CDR3 region has the DNA TGTGCCAGCAGTTTATCCTCCAATGAAAAACTGTTTTTT. It encodes CASSLSSNEKLFF. V gene TRBV12-3 or TRBV12-4 combines with J gene TRBJ1-4; D unresolved. The ends were cut back, 2 bases at V and 5 bases at J, with 6 bases in the middle. The CDR3 covers 13 residues.

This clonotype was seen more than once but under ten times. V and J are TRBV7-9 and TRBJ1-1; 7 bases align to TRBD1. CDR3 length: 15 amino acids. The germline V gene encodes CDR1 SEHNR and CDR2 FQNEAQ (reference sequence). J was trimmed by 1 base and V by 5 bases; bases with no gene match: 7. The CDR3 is CASSPQTGKNTEAFF. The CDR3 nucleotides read TGTGCCAGCAGCCCTCAGACAGGGAAGAACACTGAAGCTTTCTTT. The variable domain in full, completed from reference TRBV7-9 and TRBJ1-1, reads DTGVSQNPRHKITKRGQNVTFRCDPISEHNRLYWYRQTLGQGPEFLTYFQNEAQLEKSRLLSDRFSAERPKGSFSTLEIQRTEQGDSAMYLCASSPQTGKNTEAFFGQGTRLTVV.

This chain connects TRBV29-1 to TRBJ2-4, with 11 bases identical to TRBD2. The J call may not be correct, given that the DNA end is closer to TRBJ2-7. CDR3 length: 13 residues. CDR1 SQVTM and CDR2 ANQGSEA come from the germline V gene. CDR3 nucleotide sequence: TGCAGCGTTGATGGGCTAGCGGGAGGCGAGCAGTACTTC. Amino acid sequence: CSVDGLAGGEQYF.

DNA of the CDR3: TGTGCCAGCAGCCCTAGCGGCGGCCTCCAAGAGACCCAGTACTTC. Its translation is CASSPSGGLQETQYF. V and J are TRBV5-6 and TRBJ2-5; 7 bases fit TRBD2. V was clipped by 4 bases and J by 1 base; unmatched bases: 7. CDR3 length equals 15 residues. Germline V lookup: CDR1 SGHDT, CDR2 YYEEEE.

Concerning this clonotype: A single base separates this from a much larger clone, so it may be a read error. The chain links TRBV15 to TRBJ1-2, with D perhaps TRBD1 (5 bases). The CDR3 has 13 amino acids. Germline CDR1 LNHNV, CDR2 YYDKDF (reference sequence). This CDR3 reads CVTGTDKLYGYTF. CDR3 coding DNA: TGTGTCACCGGGACCGATAAGCTTTATGGCTACACCTTC.

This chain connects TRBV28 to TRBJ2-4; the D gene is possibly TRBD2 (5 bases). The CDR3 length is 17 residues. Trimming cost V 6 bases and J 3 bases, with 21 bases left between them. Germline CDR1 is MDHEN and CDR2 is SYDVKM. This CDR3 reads CASRPIPYGGDKNIQYF. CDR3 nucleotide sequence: TGTGCCAGCAGACCCATCCCCTACGGAGGAGACAAAAACATTCAGTACTTC. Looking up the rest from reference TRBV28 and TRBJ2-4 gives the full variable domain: DVKVTQSSRYLVKRTGEKVFLECVQDMDHENMFWYRQDPGLGLRLIYFSYDVKMKEKGDIPEGYSVSREKKERFSLILESASTNQTSMYLCASRPIPYGGDKNIQYFGAGTRLSVL.

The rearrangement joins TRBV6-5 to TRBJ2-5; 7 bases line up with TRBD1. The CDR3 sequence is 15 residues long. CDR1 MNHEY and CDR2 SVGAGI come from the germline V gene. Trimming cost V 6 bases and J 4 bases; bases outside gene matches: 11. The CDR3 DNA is TGTGCCAGCAGCCCCTTAGGGGGCATGGTAGAGACCCAGTACTTC. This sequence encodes CASSPLGGMVETQYF.

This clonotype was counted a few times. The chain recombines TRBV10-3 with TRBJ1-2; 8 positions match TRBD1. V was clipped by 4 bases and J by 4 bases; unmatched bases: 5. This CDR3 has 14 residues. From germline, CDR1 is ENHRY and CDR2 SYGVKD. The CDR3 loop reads CAISVDRGFYGYTF. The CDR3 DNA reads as TGTGCCATCAGTGTCGACAGGGGCTTCTATGGCTACACCTTC.

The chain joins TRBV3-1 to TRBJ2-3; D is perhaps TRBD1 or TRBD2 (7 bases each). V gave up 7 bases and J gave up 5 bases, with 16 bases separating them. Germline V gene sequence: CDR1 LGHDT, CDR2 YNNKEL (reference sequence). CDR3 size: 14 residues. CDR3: CASTQGGAKDTQYF. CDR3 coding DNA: TGTGCCAGCACCCAGGGGGGGGCAAAAGATACGCAGTATTTT.

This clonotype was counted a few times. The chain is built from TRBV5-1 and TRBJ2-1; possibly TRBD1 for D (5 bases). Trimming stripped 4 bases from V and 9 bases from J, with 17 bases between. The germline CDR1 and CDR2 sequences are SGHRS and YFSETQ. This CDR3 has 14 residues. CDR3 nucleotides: TGCGCCAGCAGCCTCAAGGGGTCTGTAGGTGAGCAGTTCTTC. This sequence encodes CASSLKGSVGEQFF.

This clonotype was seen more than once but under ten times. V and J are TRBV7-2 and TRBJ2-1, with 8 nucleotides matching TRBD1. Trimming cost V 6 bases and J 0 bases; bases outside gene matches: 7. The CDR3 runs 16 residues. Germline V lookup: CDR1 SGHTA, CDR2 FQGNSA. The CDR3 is CASRLTGGNSYNEQFF. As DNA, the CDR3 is TGTGCCAGCAGATTAACAGGGGGAAACTCCTACAATGAGCAGTTCTTC. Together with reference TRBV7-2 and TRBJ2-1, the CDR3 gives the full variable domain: GAGVSQSPSNKVTEKGKDVELRCDPISGHTALYWYRQSLGQGLEFLIYFQGNSAPDKSGLPSDRFSAERTGGSVSTLTIQRTQQEDSAVYLCASRLTGGNSYNEQFFGPGTRLTVL.

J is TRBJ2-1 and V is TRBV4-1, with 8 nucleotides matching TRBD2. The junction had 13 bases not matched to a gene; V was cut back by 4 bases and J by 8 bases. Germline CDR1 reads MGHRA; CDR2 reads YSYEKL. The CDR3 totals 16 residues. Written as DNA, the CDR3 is TGCGCCAGCAGCCTCCCCCTTTCGGGGGGGAGCTATGAGCAGTTCTTC. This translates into CASSLPLSGGSYEQFF.

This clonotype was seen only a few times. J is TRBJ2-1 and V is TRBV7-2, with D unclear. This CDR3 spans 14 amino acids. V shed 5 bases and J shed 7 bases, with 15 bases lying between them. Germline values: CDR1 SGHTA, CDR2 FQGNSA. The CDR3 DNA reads TGTGCCAGCAGCCCGACTTGGGTGGGGAATGAGCAGTTCTTC. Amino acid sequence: CASSPTWVGNEQFF. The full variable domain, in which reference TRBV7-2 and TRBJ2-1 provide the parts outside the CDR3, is GAGVSQSPSNKVTEKGKDVELRCDPISGHTALYWYRQSLGQGLEFLIYFQGNSAPDKSGLPSDRFSAERTGGSVSTLTIQRTQQEDSAVYLCASSPTWVGNEQFFGPGTRLTVL.

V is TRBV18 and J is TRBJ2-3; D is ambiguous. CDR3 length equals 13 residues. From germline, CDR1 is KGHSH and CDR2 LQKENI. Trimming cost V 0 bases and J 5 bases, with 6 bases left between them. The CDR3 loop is CASSPPMGDTQYF. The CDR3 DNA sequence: TGTGCCAGCTCACCACCGATGGGAGATACGCAGTATTTT.

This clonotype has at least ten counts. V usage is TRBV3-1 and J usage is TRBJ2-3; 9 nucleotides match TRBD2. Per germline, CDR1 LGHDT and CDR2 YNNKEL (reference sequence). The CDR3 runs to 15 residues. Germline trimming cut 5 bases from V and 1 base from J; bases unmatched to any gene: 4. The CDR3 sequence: CASSSRTSGTDTQYF. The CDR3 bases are TGTGCCAGCAGCTCGCGGACTAGCGGCACAGATACGCAGTATTTT.

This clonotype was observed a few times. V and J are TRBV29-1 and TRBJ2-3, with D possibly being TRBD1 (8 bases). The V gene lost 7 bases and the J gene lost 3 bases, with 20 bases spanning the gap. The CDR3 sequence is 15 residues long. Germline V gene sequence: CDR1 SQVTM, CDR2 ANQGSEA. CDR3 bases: TGCAGCGCCTCTACAGGGGGGGCGTCGACAGATACGCAGTATTTT. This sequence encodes CSASTGGASTDTQYF.

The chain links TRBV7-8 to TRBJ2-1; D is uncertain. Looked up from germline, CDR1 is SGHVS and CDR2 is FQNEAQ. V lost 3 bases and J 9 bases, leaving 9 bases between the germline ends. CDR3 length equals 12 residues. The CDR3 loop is CASSFRAFEQFF. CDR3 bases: TGTGCCAGCAGCTTTAGAGCGTTTGAGCAGTTCTTC.

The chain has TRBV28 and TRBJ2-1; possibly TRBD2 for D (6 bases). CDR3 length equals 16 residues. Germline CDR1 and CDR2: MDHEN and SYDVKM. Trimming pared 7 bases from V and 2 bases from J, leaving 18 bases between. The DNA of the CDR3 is TGTGCCAGCACCTCTACGAGGGAGGCCACCTACAATGAGCAGTTCTTC. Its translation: CASTSTREATYNEQFF.

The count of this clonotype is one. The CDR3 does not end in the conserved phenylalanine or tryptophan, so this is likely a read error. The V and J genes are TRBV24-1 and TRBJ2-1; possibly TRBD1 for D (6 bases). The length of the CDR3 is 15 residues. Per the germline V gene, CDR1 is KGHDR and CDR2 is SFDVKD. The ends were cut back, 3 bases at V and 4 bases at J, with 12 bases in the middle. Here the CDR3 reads CATSDTGTQYNEQFL. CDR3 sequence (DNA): TGTGCCACCAGTGATACCGGGACACAGTACAATGAGCAGTTCTTG.

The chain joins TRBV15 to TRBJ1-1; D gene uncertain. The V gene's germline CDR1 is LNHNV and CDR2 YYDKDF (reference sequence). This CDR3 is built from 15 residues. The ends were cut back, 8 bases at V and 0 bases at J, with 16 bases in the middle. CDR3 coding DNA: TGTGCCACCCGAATCAGCCGACTCATGAACACTGAAGCTTTCTTT. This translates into CATRISRLMNTEAFF. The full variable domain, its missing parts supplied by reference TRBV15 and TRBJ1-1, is DAMVIQNPRYQVTQFGKPVTLSCSQTLNHNVMYWYQQKSSQAPKLLFHYYDKDFNNEADTPDNFQSRRPNTSFCFLDIRSPGLGDTAMYLCATRISRLMNTEAFFGQGTRLTVV.

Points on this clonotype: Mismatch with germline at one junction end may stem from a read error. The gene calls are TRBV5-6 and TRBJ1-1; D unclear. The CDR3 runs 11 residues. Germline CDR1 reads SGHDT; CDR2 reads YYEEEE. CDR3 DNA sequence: TGTGCCAGCAGCGCGAACGCTGAAGCTTTCTTT. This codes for CASSANAEAFF.

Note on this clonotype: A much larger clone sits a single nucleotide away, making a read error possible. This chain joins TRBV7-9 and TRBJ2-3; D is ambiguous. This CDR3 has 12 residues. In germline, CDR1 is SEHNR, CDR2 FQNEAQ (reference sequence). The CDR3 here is CAGSLETDTQYF. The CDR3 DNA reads TGTGCCGGCAGCTTAGAAACAGATACGCAGTATTTT.